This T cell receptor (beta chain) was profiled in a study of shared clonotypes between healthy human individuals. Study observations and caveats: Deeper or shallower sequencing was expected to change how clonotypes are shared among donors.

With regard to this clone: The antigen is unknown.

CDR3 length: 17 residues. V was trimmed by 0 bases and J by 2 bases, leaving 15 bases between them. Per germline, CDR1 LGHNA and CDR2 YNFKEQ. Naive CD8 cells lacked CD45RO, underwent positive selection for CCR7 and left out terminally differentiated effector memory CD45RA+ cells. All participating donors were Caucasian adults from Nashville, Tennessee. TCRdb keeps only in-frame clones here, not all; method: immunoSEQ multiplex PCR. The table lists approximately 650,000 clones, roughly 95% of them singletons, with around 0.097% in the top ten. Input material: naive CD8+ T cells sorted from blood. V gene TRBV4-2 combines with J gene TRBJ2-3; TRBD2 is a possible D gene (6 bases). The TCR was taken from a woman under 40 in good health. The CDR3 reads CASSQDGAGPVTDTQYF. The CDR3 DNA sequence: TGTGCCAGCAGCCAAGATGGAGCGGGCCCAGTCACAGATACGCAGTATTTT.